This is a list of T cell receptor beta chains from one sample in a study of T cells in Graves' hyperthyroidism and ophthalmopathy. TCRdb analysed the multiplex PCR reads with MiXCR anew, one entry per CDR3 protein. This sample has approximately 600,000 distinct CDR3 sequences, with about 15% found just once. Source material: blood. The receptors here all came from a woman aged 25 to 39 with Graves' hyperthyroidism that later progressed to Graves' ophthalmopathy. Each CDR3 is given with its conserved first and last residue. The D gene is left open where the match is weak. Size values are once, few and many counts, or a class for expanded clones, and some rows have none.

TRBV29-1	TRBD1	few	TRBJ1-4	CSGATSPGTGYEKLFF	TGCAGCGGAGCCACCAGCCCCGGGACAGGGTACGAAAAACTGTTTTTT
TRBV4-1	NA	NA	TRBJ1-4	CASSQEGLSNEKLFF	TGCGCCAGCAGCCAAGAAGGGCTCTCGAATGAAAAACTGTTTTTT
TRBV20-1	NA	many	TRBJ1-2	CSARDRAGATYGGYTF	TGCAGTGCTAGAGATCGAGCAGGGGCGACCTATGGCGGCTACACCTTC
TRBV6-2/TRBV6-3	NA	few	TRBJ1-1	CASSTGVNAEAFF	TGTGCCAGCAGCACCGGGGTGAATGCTGAAGCTTTCTTT
TRBV5-4	NA	NA	TRBJ1-1	CASSPPGDGAFF	TGTGCCAGCAGCCCTCCAGGGGACGGAGCTTTCTTT
TRBV3-1	NA	NA	TRBJ2-7	CACSQDPSYEQYF	TGTGCCTGCAGCCAAGACCCTTCCTACGAGCAGTACTTC
TRBV11-2	TRBD2	many	TRBJ2-1	CASSFGTSGSNEQFF	TGTGCCAGCAGCTTCGGGACTAGCGGGAGCAATGAGCAGTTCTTC
TRBV27	NA	NA	TRBJ1-1	CASSHSPFDSEAFF	TGTGCCAGCAGTCATAGCCCGTTTGACAGTGAAGCTTTCTTT
TRBV27	NA	many	TRBJ1-1	CASSFGGVPNTEAFF	TGTGCCAGCAGTTTCGGAGGGGTTCCGAACACTGAAGCTTTCTTT
TRBV7-9	NA	many	TRBJ2-7	CASSSALLGDIYEQYF	TGTGCCAGCAGCTCGGCCCTGCTTGGGGATATTTACGAGCAGTACTTC
TRBV6-1	TRBD1	NA	TRBJ2-1	CASRPPGQGYNEQFF	TGTGCCAGCAGGCCCCCCGGACAGGGCTACAATGAGCAGTTCTTC
TRBV29-1	NA	many	TRBJ2-7	CSVGEGGFYEQYF	TGCAGCGTTGGGGAAGGTGGTTTCTACGAGCAGTACTTC
TRBV6-1	NA	many	TRBJ2-2	CASTETGELFF	TGTGCCAGCACCGAGACAGGGGAGCTGTTTTTT
TRBV12-3/TRBV12-4	NA	many	TRBJ2-1	CASSLALTSEQFF	TGTGCCAGCAGTTTAGCGCTCACGAGTGAGCAGTTCTTC
TRBV12-3/TRBV12-4	NA	NA	TRBJ1-1	CASSSGGRMNTEAFF	TGTGCCAGCAGTTCGGGGGGCAGGATGAACACTGAAGCTTTCTTT
TRBV13	TRBD2	many	TRBJ2-3	CASSTRTSGSADTQYF	TGTGCCAGCAGCACCAGGACTAGCGGGAGCGCAGATACGCAGTATTTT
TRBV28	NA	many	TRBJ2-5	CASSSLDGQETQYF	TGTGCCAGCAGTTCTTTGGACGGCCAAGAGACCCAGTACTTC
TRBV4-1	TRBD2	NA	TRBJ2-2	CASSQDLASGRIGELFF	TGCGCCAGCAGCCAAGATCTGGCTAGCGGCCGTATCGGGGAGCTGTTTTTT
TRBV6-1	NA	many	TRBJ2-1	CASRGNNEQFF	TGTGCCAGCAGGGGGAACAATGAGCAGTTCTTC
TRBV15	NA	few	TRBJ1-2	CATSSGPTVSYTF	TGTGCCACCAGCTCCGGCCCGACGGTGAGCTACACCTTC
TRBV2	NA	many	TRBJ1-1	CASSETVERTEAFF	TGTGCCAGCAGTGAAACCGTTGAACGAACTGAAGCTTTCTTT
TRBV20-1	NA	once	TRBJ2-1	CSLALRGSSYNEQFF	TGCAGTCTTGCCCTTAGGGGTAGCTCCTACAATGAGCAGTTCTTC
TRBV28	NA	few	TRBJ1-1	CASSLEGVSTEAFF	TGTGCCAGCAGTTTGGAGGGGGTAAGCACTGAAGCTTTCTTT
TRBV10-2	NA	many	TRBJ2-5	CASRANSPGLGETQYF	TGCGCCAGCAGGGCGAACTCCCCGGGATTGGGGGAGACCCAGTACTTC
TRBV4-3	NA	NA	TRBJ2-3	CASSQDSTTDTQYF	TGCGCCAGCAGCCAAGATTCCACCACAGATACGCAGTATTTT
TRBV20-1	TRBD1	many	TRBJ2-7	CSATTGTGGSYEQYF	TGCAGTGCTACCACCGGGACAGGGGGCTCCTACGAGCAGTACTTC
TRBV27	TRBD1	many	TRBJ1-5	CASSPDRGVLSSNQPQHF	TGTGCCAGCAGTCCGGACAGGGGGGTTCTTTCTAGCAATCAGCCCCAGCATTTT
TRBV29-1	TRBD2	many	TRBJ2-3	CSVKERQAGDWTDTQYF	TGCAGCGTTAAAGAAAGGCAAGCGGGAGATTGGACAGATACGCAGTATTTT
TRBV18	NA	few	TRBJ2-2	CASSPQGPGTGELFF	TGTGCCAGCTCACCACAAGGGCCGGGCACCGGGGAGCTGTTTTTT
TRBV12-3/TRBV12-4	NA	many	TRBJ1-2	CASTFPQASGGYTF	TGTGCCAGCACCTTTCCCCAGGCATCCGGCGGCTACACCTTC
TRBV7-3	NA	many	TRBJ2-1	CASSLSRSNEQFF	TGTGCCAGCAGCTTAAGTAGGTCCAATGAGCAGTTCTTC
TRBV7-3	TRBD2	NA	TRBJ2-2	CASSQTPAGGTGELFF	TGTGCCAGCAGCCAGACTCCCGCGGGGGGCACCGGGGAGCTGTTTTTT
TRBV6-1	NA	many	TRBJ2-7	CASSEAHEQYF	TGTGCCAGCAGTGAAGCCCACGAGCAGTACTTC
TRBV20-1	NA	NA	TRBJ1-1	CSARVAVEAFF	TGCAGTGCTAGAGTTGCGGTCGAAGCTTTCTTT
TRBV20-1	TRBD2	many	TRBJ2-2	CSARGPGLANTGELFF	TGCAGTGCTCGGGGACCGGGACTAGCAAACACCGGGGAGCTGTTTTTT
TRBV28	NA	few	TRBJ1-1	CASSLWVGQGRPEAFF	TGTGCCAGCAGTTTATGGGTGGGGCAGGGGAGGCCTGAAGCTTTCTTT
TRBV20-1	TRBD2	many	TRBJ2-1	CSAFLSGRAEYEQFF	TGCAGTGCGTTCCTTAGCGGGAGGGCCGAATATGAGCAGTTCTTC
TRBV5-1	NA	NA	TRBJ2-3	CASSTRRREATDTQYF	TGCGCCAGCAGTACAAGGAGGAGGGAGGCTACAGATACGCAGTATTTT
TRBV6-6	NA	NA	TRBJ2-7	CASSYSPPVEQYF	TGTGCCAGCAGTTACTCTCCTCCGGTGGAGCAGTACTTC
TRBV6-5	TRBD1	NA	TRBJ2-7	CASSYWGQGAIDEQYF	TGTGCCAGCAGTTACTGGGGACAGGGGGCTATAGACGAGCAGTACTTC
TRBV11-2	NA	many	TRBJ2-1	CASSLVQGRGEQFF	TGTGCCAGCAGCTTAGTCCAGGGTAGGGGGGAGCAGTTCTTC
TRBV24-1	NA	few	TRBJ2-1	CATLGLDNEQFF	TGTGCCACCCTGGGGCTTGACAATGAGCAGTTCTTC
TRBV12-3/TRBV12-4	NA	NA	TRBJ1-1	CARHTQAFF	TGTGCCAGACACACCCAAGCTTTCTTT